These 2 T cell receptor beta chains originate from one sample sequenced in a study of shared clonotypes between healthy human individuals. Sequenced by immunoSEQ multiplex PCR; TCRdb stores in-frame clones only, minus some. The profile shows about 2.3 million clones, roughly 93% of them singletons. Material for sequencing was naive CD4+ T cells from PBMCs. Documented subset: CD45RA+ positively selected. These receptors came from a man between 18 and 29 years old in good health. Some clones in this sample may be carry-over from other donors' samples.

The genes are TRBV21-1 and TRBJ2-6; the D call of TRBD1 is as the table states it, not checked on the DNA. TRBV21-1 corresponds to a pseudogene. The CDR3 sequence is 19 residues long. CDR3 DNA sequence: TGTGCCAGCAGCAAAGCGTTGGACAGGGTAGTGTCTGGGGCCAACGTCCTGACTTTC. It translates to CASSKALDRVVSGANVLTF.

CDR3 residues: CASSRGGENTGELFF. The CDR3 nucleotides read TGTGCCAGCAGCCGCGGGGGGGAGAACACCGGGGAGCTGTTTTTT. The rearrangement links TRBV6-5 to TRBJ2-2; TRBD2 aligns across 9 bases. Trimming at V came to 6 bases and at J to 1 base, leaving 3 bases not matched to a gene. The germline gives CDR1 MNHEY, CDR2 SVGAGI. CDR3 size: 15 residues.